The T cell receptor beta chain described here comes from a study of patients and donors after allogeneic stem cell transplantation. MiXCR, applied by TCRdb to the RT-PCR reads, yields one record per CDR3 protein. The sample includes about 410,000 distinct CDR3 sequences, 16% of them seen just once. This clonotype has a handful of counts. The CDR3 runs 16 residues. CDR1 and CDR2 from the germline V gene are SGHRS and YFSETQ. The V end lost 3 bases, the J end lost 4 bases, and 17 bases lay between the germline ends. This chain uses TRBV5-1 with TRBJ1-3, with D possibly matching TRBD1 (6 bases). The sequencing sample was made of blood, either unsorted or a sorted T cell fraction (not recorded which). This sequence was found in a human donor who was either an allogeneic HSCT recipient or a stem cell or donor lymphocyte infusion donor (not recorded which). It is not recorded whose cells these are; they may come from a transplant donor. The CDR3 nucleotides read TGCGCCAGCAGCTCCAAGGGGGGATCCGGGGGAAACACCATATATTTT. This translates into CASSSKGGSGGNTIYF.